This T cell receptor beta chain was observed in a study of T cell responses to AZD1222 COVID-19 vaccine. Overall study: Combined were second doses at about 4 or about 12 weeks.

Assay used: immunoSEQ multiplex PCR; TCRdb lists only in-frame clones, some missing. Among about 120,000 clones listed, 80% to 90% were seen once. Broader study findings: Mapped onto spike, vaccine-associated CD4 TCRs spanned it and were dominant at 160-218 and 743-854. The donor group comprised mostly white British people and more females; the analysis possibly underestimated clonal diversity. Baseline seropositives among AZD1222 recipients totaled only five to seven.

In the case of this clone: Its antigen is as yet unknown.

This sequence originates from an adult in good health. The sequencing used peripheral blood, collected on day 0 of AZD1222 vaccination.

The CDR3 loop reads CASSPRQGGGTDTQYF. The CDR3 DNA reads TGTGCCAGCAGCCCGAGACAGGGCGGGGGCACAGATACGCAGTATTTT. The chain uses TRBV3-1 (or the pseudogene TRBV3-2) and TRBJ2-3, with TRBD1 as a possible D gene (7 bases). CDR1 and CDR2 (germline): LGHDT, YNNKEL (reference sequence). V was shortened by 4 bases and J by 1 base, with 15 bases between the two germline ends. This CDR3 has 16 amino acids.